The 22 T cell receptor beta chains in this list originate from one sample, sequenced in a study of tumor-infiltrating lymphocytes in primary liver carcinoma. With around 520 ng total RNA as template and a constant-region primer, TCR beta cDNA was made. Employing slightly modified ARM-PCR, three nested multiplex PCR rounds were run, and these gave rise to the TCR beta libraries. Rounds one and two of PCR, each of roughly 10 cycles, were primed with TRBV1-TRBV30 forward primers and a C-beta reverse primer. TCRdb ran MiXCR on the multiplex PCR reads and lists one entry per CDR3 protein. The sample holds around 60,000 distinct CDR3 sequences, about two thirds seen once. The source material, about 18-31 mg of unsorted bulk tissue, was used to co-extract RNA and DNA. The specimen sequenced was liver tumor tissue from sampling region 4. Subset given: tumor region T4, right-lateral pole. These receptors came from a man aged 35 to 55 with primary liver carcinoma and hepatitis B virus infection.

DNA for the CDR3: TGTGCCAGCAGTTACTCCATGAGCGGGAGTCAGACCCAGTACTTC. Its translation: CASSYSMSGSQTQYF. The rearrangement joins TRBV6-5 to TRBJ2-5; 8 nucleotides align to TRBD2. The CDR3 has 15 amino acids. V shed 0 bases and J 6 bases; nucleotides not matched to a gene: 6. Germline V gene data show CDR1 as MNHEY and CDR2 as SVGAGI.

Concerning this clonotype: Relative to the germline gene, one junction end is altered; a read error may explain this. CDR3 bases: TGTACCAGCAGCCAATTACCAACAGAGACCCAGTACTTC. It codes for CTSSQLPTETQYF. The chain couples TRBV4-2 to TRBJ2-5, with D hard to call. Germline V gene lookup returns CDR1 LGHNA and CDR2 YNFKEQ. The CDR3 contains 13 residues.

Points on this clonotype: The junction differs from germline at one of its ends, possibly a read error. The J gene is TRBJ2-1, the V gene TRBV29-1; the D gene is possibly TRBD2 (5 bases). Germline V gene lookup returns CDR1 SQVTM and CDR2 ANQGSEA. The CDR3 runs to 13 residues. The CDR3 here is CSFDMAGPGEQFF. The CDR3 DNA follows: TGTAGCTTTGACATGGCTGGCCCGGGGGAGCAGTTCTTC.

The sample holds a few counts of this clonotype. The J gene is TRBJ1-5, the V gene TRBV29-1; a possible D gene is TRBD1 (5 bases). V was cut by 7 bases and J by 2 bases, with 9 bases left in between. This CDR3 spans 12 amino acids. Germline assignment: CDR1 SQVTM and CDR2 ANQGSEA. The CDR3 reads CSAGGGNQPQHF. In nucleotides, the CDR3 is TGCAGCGCTGGGGGAGGCAATCAGCCCCAGCATTTT.

Turning to this clonotype: A much more abundant neighbour one base away suggests this may be a read error. The rearrangement joins TRBV6-1 to TRBJ2-3; D is uncertain. The germline V gene has CDR1 MNHNS and CDR2 SASEGT. The CDR3 covers 13 residues. The CDR3 sequence: CAITSGYTYTQYF. The CDR3 DNA sequence: TGTGCCATCACATCGGGCTACACATATACGCAGTATTTT.

With respect to this clonotype: The germline gene is not matched at one end of the junction; a read error may be the cause. The chain links TRBV5-6 to TRBJ2-3, with 7 bases fitting TRBD2. In germline, CDR1 is SGHDT, CDR2 YYEEEE. This CDR3 comprises 18 residues. The CDR3 reads CASSLVRLTGGRTDTRYF. The CDR3 DNA is TGTGCCAGCAGCTTGGTCCGACTAACGGGAGGCCGCACAGATACGCGGTATTTT.

This clonotype was found once. The CDR3 reads CASSYWQGAAQYF. Here the CDR3 DNA reads TGTGCCAGCAGTTACTGGCAGGGGGCGGCCCAGTACTTC. The J gene is TRBJ2-5, the V gene TRBV6-6; TRBD1 matches 8 bases. The germline CDR1 and CDR2 sequences are MNHNY and SVGAGI (reference sequence). V trimming: 1 base; J trimming: 9 bases; junction bases outside the gene matches: 4. This CDR3 is 13 amino acids long.

Comments on this clonotype: The CDR3 ends on some other residue instead of the conserved phenylalanine or tryptophan, so this is likely a read error. Because the CDR3's place on the DNA is in doubt, the DNA is left out and the CDR3 is given as listed by TCRdb. V and J are TRBV11-2 and TRBJ2-5; the D call TRBD1 from the table was never checked on the DNA. The CDR3 is made up of 16 amino acids, end residues included. Germline lookup yields CDR1 SGHAT and CDR2 FQNNGV. CDR3 protein: CASSQTPDGGKDTHYS.

The gene calls are TRBV28 and TRBJ2-1; the D gene is possibly TRBD1 (5 bases). Trimming removed 7 bases from V and 9 bases from J, with 22 bases in between. The CDR3 totals 15 residues. CDR1 is MDHEN and CDR2 is SYDVKM in the germline V gene. This CDR3 reads CASNSLGAREGEQFF. CDR3 bases: TGTGCCAGCAATTCTCTTGGGGCAAGGGAAGGTGAGCAGTTCTTC.

This clonotype was detected a few times. The V gene is TRBV6-6, the J gene TRBJ1-5; 9 nucleotides agree with TRBD1. The V and J ends lost 5 bases and 7 bases, in that order; junction bases with no gene match: 9. CDR1 and CDR2 from the germline V gene are MNHNY and SVGAGI (reference sequence). The CDR3 consists of 15 residues. For the CDR3, the DNA is TGTGCCAGCAGTCTAAGTCCGACAGGGGGACAGCCCCAGCATTTT. Encoded protein: CASSLSPTGGQPQHF.

This clonotype was recorded only once. Mismatch with germline at one junction end may stem from a read error. Here the CDR3 DNA reads TGTGCCAGCAGTTTAGCGACTGGCCCCAAGACCTCCTCCTACAATGAGCAGTTTTTC. Translation gives CASSLATGPKTSSYNEQFF. The chain carries TRBV12-3 or TRBV12-4 and TRBJ2-1; D remains unclear. This CDR3 is 19 amino acids long.

This sequence joins TRBV6-6 and TRBJ2-3; D is possibly TRBD2 (6 bases). The germline gives CDR1 MNHNY, CDR2 SVGAGI (reference sequence). This CDR3 is 16 amino acids long. V shed 6 bases and J shed 6 bases, with 22 bases lying between them. The CDR3 DNA reads TGTGCCAGCAGGAAAAGGATTAGTGGGAGGACGGATACGCAGTATTTT. Residues: CASRKRISGRTDTQYF.

In this sample, this clonotype turned up many times. The V and J genes are TRBV11-3 and TRBJ2-1, with 11 bases aligning to TRBD2. The junction had 6 bases not matched to a gene; V was cut back by 5 bases and J by 12 bases. Germline CDR1 and CDR2: SGHNT and YENEEA. The length of the CDR3 is 13 residues. CDR3 bases: TGTGCCAGCAGCATACTAGCGGGAGCCGGGCAGTTCTTC. It is translated as CASSILAGAGQFF.

Notes on this clonotype: An end of the junction does not agree with germline; a read error may underlie this. The J gene is TRBJ1-2, the V gene TRBV6-2 or TRBV6-3; tentatively, D is TRBD1 (5 bases). The CDR3 is 15 residues long. The V gene's germline CDR1 is MNHEY and CDR2 SVGEGT. The CDR3 loop reads CTSRPGWGNAYGHTF. As DNA, the CDR3 is TGTACCAGCAGACCGGGCTGGGGGAACGCCTATGGCCACACCTTC.

This clonotype has a handful of counts. It may be a read error: a sequence one base away is much more abundant. This likely comes from a read error, as the CDR3 has no conserved phenylalanine or tryptophan at its end. The chain has TRBV5-1 and TRBJ2-7; D is unresolved. Germline values: CDR1 SGHRS, CDR2 YFSETQ. The CDR3 contains 15 residues. V shed 1 base and J shed 7 bases, with 18 bases lying between them. CDR3 coding DNA: TGCGCCAGCAGCTTGAGGACGCTAATTAGTCAGGAGCAGTACTGC. Protein sequence: CASSLRTLISQEQYC.

As concerns this clonotype: A much larger clone sits a single nucleotide away, making a read error possible. The chain joins TRBV19 to TRBJ1-5, with D unclear. The CDR3 loop spans 13 amino acids. Germline V gene lookup returns CDR1 LNHDA and CDR2 SQIVND (reference sequence). The CDR3 DNA sequence: TGTGCCGGTAGTGAGGCAGCTAATCAGTCCCAGCATTTT. This translates into CAGSEAANQSQHF.

The genes are TRBV11-2 and TRBJ2-2; tentative D call: TRBD1 (5 bases). Trimming removed 6 bases at V and 5 bases at J, with 19 bases between. The CDR3 covers 16 residues. Germline V gives CDR1 SGHAT, CDR2 FQNNGV. The CDR3 sequence: CASSWYPRVFTGELFF. The CDR3 bases are TGTGCCAGCAGTTGGTATCCCAGGGTTTTTACCGGGGAGCTGTTTTTT.

Remarks on this clonotype: Germline is not matched at one junction end, which may reflect a read error. This chain joins TRBV5-4 and TRBJ2-2; D may be TRBD1 or TRBD2 (5 bases each). Per the germline V gene, CDR1 is SGHNT and CDR2 is YYREEE (reference sequence). The CDR3 has 13 amino acids. The CDR3 nucleotides are TGTGCCAGCACGGGGATGGGGACCGGGGAGTTGTTTTTT. Translated, it gives CASTGMGTGELFF.

This clonotype was recorded at least ten times. CDR3 bases: TGTGCCAGCAGCTTCGTGGGACAGGGGGCAATGGATACGCAGTATTTT. Translated: CASSFVGQGAMDTQYF. V gene TRBV6-2 or TRBV6-3 combines with J gene TRBJ2-3, with 12 nucleotides matching TRBD1. The CDR3 spans 16 residues. The V segment lost 6 bases and the J segment 6 bases; nucleotides outside the gene matches: 10. Germline V gene data show CDR1 as MNHEY and CDR2 as SVGEGT.

The chain links TRBV12-3 or TRBV12-4 to TRBJ2-5; TRBD1 is a possible D gene (5 bases). Trimming removed 2 bases from V and 10 bases from J, with 8 bases in between. The CDR3 sequence is 11 residues long. The CDR3 DNA reads TGTGCCAGCAGTTTAAAGGGGATCCAGTACTTC. This gives the protein CASSLKGIQYF.

The table lists this clonotype with a count of one. V and J are TRBV29-1 and TRBJ2-2; D may match TRBD1 or TRBD2 (5 bases each). This CDR3 has 14 amino acids. Germline CDR1 SQVTM, CDR2 ANQGSEA. This CDR3 is CIVLGPGPSGELFF. The CDR3, as DNA: TGCATCGTCCTCGGTCCGGGACCAAGCGGGGAGCTGTTTTTT.

The chain joins TRBV11-2 to TRBJ2-7, with TRBD1 as a possible D gene (5 bases). Per germline, CDR1 SGHAT and CDR2 FQNNGV. The CDR3 covers 13 residues. CDR3 nucleotide sequence: TGTACGAGCAGCTTCGGTGGGGCTAGCGAGCAGTACTTC. As protein: CTSSFGGASEQYF. The variable domain in full, with the rest retrieved from reference TRBV11-2 and TRBJ2-7, is EAGVAQSPRYKIIEKRQSVAFWCNPISGHATLYWYQQILGQGPKLLIQFQNNGVVDDSQLPKDRFSAERLKGVDSTLKIQPAKLEDSAVYLCTSSFGGASEQYFGPGTRLTVT.